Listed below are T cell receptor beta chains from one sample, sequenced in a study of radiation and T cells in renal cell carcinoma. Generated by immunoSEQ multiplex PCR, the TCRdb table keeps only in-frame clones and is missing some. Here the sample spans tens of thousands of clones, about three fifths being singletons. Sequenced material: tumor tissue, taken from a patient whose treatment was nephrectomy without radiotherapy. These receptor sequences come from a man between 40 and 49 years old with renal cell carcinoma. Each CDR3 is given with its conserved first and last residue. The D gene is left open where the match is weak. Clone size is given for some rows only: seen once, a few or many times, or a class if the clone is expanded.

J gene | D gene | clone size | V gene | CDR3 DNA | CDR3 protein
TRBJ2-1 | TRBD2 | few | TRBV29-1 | TGCAGCGTTGGGCCAGCGGGAGGGATCAATGAGCAGTTCTTC | CSVGPAGGINEQFF
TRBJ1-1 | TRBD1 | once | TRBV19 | TGTGCCAGTACCTTGGACAGGGGGCGGACTGAAGCTTTCTTT | CASTLDRGRTEAFF
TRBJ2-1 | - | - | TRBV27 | TGTGCCAGCAGATCGGACATGAAGGTCGATGAGCAGTTCTTC | CASRSDMKVDEQFF
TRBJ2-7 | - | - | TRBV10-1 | TGCGCCAGCAGTGATACCGGGATATCCTACGAGCAGTACTTC | CASSDTGISYEQYF
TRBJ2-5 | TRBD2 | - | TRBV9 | TGTGCCAGCAGCGTAGATGCGGGAGGGGATGGGGAGACCCAGTACTTC | CASSVDAGGDGETQYF
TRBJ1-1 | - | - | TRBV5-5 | TGTGCCAGCAGCTTGGTGTGGCAGGGGAAGACTGAAGCTTTCTTT | CASSLVWQGKTEAFF
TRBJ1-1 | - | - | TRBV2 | TGTGCCAGCAGCAACAGGGCCCGGAACACTGAAGCTTTCTTT | CASSNRARNTEAFF
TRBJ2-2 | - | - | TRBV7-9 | TGTGCCAGCAGCTTAGATGGTCCCGGGGAGCTGTTTTTT | CASSLDGPGELFF
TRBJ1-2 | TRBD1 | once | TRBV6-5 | TGTGCCAGCAGTAACTCGGACAGGGGAGGCGGCTACACCTTC | CASSNSDRGGGYTF
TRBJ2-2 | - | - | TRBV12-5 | TGTGCTAGTGGTTTTGTAAAGGACACACGTACGGGGAGCACCGGGGAGCTGTTTTTT | CASGFVKDTRTGSTGELFF
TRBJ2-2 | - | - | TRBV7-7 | TGTGCTAGCAGCCCGGGGGAAACCGGGGAGCTGTTTTTT | CASSPGETGELFF
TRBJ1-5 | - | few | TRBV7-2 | TGTGCCAGCAGCTTAGGTGAGGCTTCCCGCAATCAGCCCCAGCATTTT | CASSLGEASRNQPQHF
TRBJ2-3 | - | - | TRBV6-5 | TGTGCCAGCAGTCCACCCCCGGGTGGGGCAGATACGCAGTATTTT | CASSPPPGGADTQYF
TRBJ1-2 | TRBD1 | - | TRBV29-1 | TGCAGCGTTGAAGAACAGGGGGCTCAAGATGGCTACACCTTC | CSVEEQGAQDGYTF
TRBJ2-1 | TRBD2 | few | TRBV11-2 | TGTGCCAGCAGCGAACGACTAGCGGGAATCTACAATGAGCAGTTCTTC | CASSERLAGIYNEQFF
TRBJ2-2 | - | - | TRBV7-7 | TGTGCCAGCAGCTTGAGTCCGAACACCGGGGAGCTGTTTTTT | CASSLSPNTGELFF
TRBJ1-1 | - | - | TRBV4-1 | TGCGCCAGCAGCCAAGATTTGTCAACTGAAGCTTTCTTT | CASSQDLSTEAFF
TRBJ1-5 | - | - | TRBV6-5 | TGTGCCAGCAGTTGGGGGGGTCGCAATCAGCCCCAGCATTTT | CASSWGGRNQPQHF
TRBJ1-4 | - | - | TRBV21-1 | TGTGCCAGCAGCAAAGCTGGGGGGCAGTTTTACGAAAAACTGTTTTTT | CASSKAGGQFYEKLFF
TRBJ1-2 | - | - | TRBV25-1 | TGTGCCAGCAGTGAATCCCGGGGGCTCGGCTATGGCTACACCTTC | CASSESRGLGYGYTF
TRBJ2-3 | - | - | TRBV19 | TGTGCCAGTAGCGCCGGGCCCTGGGTTGCAGATACGCAGTATTTT | CASSAGPWVADTQYF
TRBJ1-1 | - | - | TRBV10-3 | TGTGCCATCAGTGGATCCGGGACTCCGAACACTGAAGCTTTCTTT | CAISGSGTPNTEAFF
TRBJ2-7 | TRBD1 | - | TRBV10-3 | TGTGCCATCAGTGAGTCCCGGAATATAGGGACAGGGCTCTACGAGCAGTACTTC | CAISESRNIGTGLYEQYF
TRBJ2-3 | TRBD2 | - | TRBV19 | TGTGCCAGTAGTATGGGACTAGCGGGCACAGATACGCAGTATTTT | CASSMGLAGTDTQYF
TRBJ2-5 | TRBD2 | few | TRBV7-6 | TGTGCCAGCACCCGGGGGGGGTATGAGACCCAGTACTTC | CASTRGGYETQYF
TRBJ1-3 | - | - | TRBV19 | TGTTCCAGTCGGAGCTTAGGAAACACCATATATTTT | CSSRSLGNTIYF
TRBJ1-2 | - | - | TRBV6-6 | TGTGCCAGCAGTTACCTCGATGACCCGATCTATGGCTACACCTTC | CASSYLDDPIYGYTF
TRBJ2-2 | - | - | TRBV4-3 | TGCGCCAGCAGTTCAAGGGGTTCGAACACCGGGGAGCTGTTTTTT | CASSSRGSNTGELFF
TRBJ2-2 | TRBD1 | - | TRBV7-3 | TGTGCCAGCAGCTCCTCGACAGGGGGCGGGATCGGGGAGCTGTTTTTT | CASSSSTGGGIGELFF
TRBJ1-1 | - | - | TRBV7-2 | TGTGCCAGCAGCTTTGGTGCGAACACTGAAGCTTTCTTT | CASSFGANTEAFF
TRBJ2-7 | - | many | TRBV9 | TGTGCCAGCAGCGTCGCAGGGGCGGGTAACTACGAGCAGTACTTC | CASSVAGAGNYEQYF
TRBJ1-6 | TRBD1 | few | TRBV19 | TGTGCCAGTAGGGGACAGAATTCACCCCTCCACTTT | CASRGQNSPLHF
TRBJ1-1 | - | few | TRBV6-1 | TGTGCCAGCAGTGAAGCTCTCCGGGGGGAAGCTTTCTTT | CASSEALRGEAFF
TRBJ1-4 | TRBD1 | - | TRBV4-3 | TGCGCCAGCAGCCGAGAGCAGGGGGGAACAGCTGAAAAACTGTTTTTT | CASSREQGGTAEKLFF
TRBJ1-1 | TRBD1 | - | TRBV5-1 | TGCGCCAGCAGCCCGGGACAGGGGAACACTGAAGCTTTCTTT | CASSPGQGNTEAFF
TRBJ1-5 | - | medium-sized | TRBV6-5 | TGTGCCAGCAGTCGGACGGTGGATCAGCCCCAGCATTTT | CASSRTVDQPQHF